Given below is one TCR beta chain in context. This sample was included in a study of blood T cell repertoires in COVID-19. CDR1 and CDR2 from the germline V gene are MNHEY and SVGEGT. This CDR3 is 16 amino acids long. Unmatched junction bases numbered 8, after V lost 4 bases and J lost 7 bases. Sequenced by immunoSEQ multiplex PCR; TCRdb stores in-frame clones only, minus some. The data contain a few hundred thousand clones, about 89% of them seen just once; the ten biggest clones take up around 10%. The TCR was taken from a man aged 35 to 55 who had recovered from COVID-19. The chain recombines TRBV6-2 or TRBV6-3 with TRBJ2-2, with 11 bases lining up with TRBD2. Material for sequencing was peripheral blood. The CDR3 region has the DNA TGTGCCAGCAGTTTTTTAGCGGGGGGGCCGGACGGGGAGCTGTTTTTT. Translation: CASSFLAGGPDGELFF.